This TCR beta chain was sequenced for a study of vaccination effects on CD4 cells after COVID-19. Using viral peptide pools, the ViraFEST assay grew out antigen-specific CD4+ T cells prior to sequencing. The authors isolated CD4+ T cells after around 10 days of culture. Vaccine recipients lacked prior SARS-CoV-2 infection and had negative nucleocapsid antibodies. Assay used: immunoSEQ multiplex PCR; TCRdb lists only in-frame clones, some missing. Here the sample spans 30,000 to 45,000 clones, 70% being singletons. The CDR3 has 13 amino acids. Germline assignment: CDR1 MNHEY and CDR2 SVGAGI. Between the trimmed V and J ends, which lost 0 bases and 4 bases, there was a span of 6 bases. As regards this clone: What it recognizes is unknown.

This chain connects TRBV6-5 to TRBJ1-2; D remains ambiguous. Material: CD4+ T cells from PBMCs cultured with SARS-CoV-2 spike peptides, obtained before COVID-19 vaccination. The receptor was isolated from a human donor who received a COVID-19 vaccine. Here the CDR3 DNA reads TGTGCCAGCAGTTACTCGGCAATCTATGGCTACACCTTC. Amino acid sequence: CASSYSAIYGYTF.